This TCR beta chain came from a study of blood T cell repertoires in COVID-19. About the research overall: From T cells, B-cell-depleted T cells, or PBMCs came the material, which was cDNA or gDNA.

Under the authors' procedure: Estimates of nucleated cell counts were drawn from the amplification of reference gene primers. The protocol was immunoSEQ multiplex PCR, while the TCRdb copy is restricted to in-frame clones and leaves out a portion. V, J and clone size derive from that table, while D and trimming were established from the DNA sequence. The sample lists under 150,000 clones; approximately 79% were seen once. This TCR was recovered from a man between 45 and 60 years old with active or convalescent COVID-19. The sample was peripheral blood.

CDR3 sequence (DNA): TGTGCCAGCAGTCGGGACAGGGACCAGCCCCAGCATTTT. As protein: CASSRDRDQPQHF. The chain employs TRBV11-2 and TRBJ1-5; 9 nucleotides agree with TRBD1. V lost 6 bases to trimming and J lost 7 bases; unmatched junction nucleotides: 4. CDR1 is SGHAT, CDR2 FQNNGV, per germline. The CDR3 spans 13 residues. The variable domain in full, completed from reference TRBV11-2 and TRBJ1-5, reads EAGVAQSPRYKIIEKRQSVAFWCNPISGHATLYWYQQILGQGPKLLIQFQNNGVVDDSQLPKDRFSAERLKGVDSTLKIQPAKLEDSAVYLCASSRDRDQPQHFGDGTRLSIL.